These T cell receptor beta chains were read from a single sample in a study of shared clonotypes between healthy human individuals. The repertoire was sequenced with immunoSEQ multiplex PCR; TCRdb's copy has only in-frame clones and lacks some. Here the sample spans hundreds of thousands of clones, approximately 79% being singletons. Input material: memory CD4+ T cells sorted from blood. The receptors here all came from a woman in her twenties or thirties in good health. Both conserved end residues are trimmed from each CDR3.

J,V,CDR3
TRBJ2-7,TRBV19,ASSITSANYEQY
TRBJ2-5,TRBV18,ASSPVGRAETQY
TRBJ1-5,TRBV6-1,ASSRSNQPQH
TRBJ1-1,TRBV19,ASSRGGRGNTEAF
TRBJ1-5,TRBV2,ASKLQGNSNQPQH
TRBJ1-2,TRBV5-1,ASRAGESNYGYT
TRBJ2-1,TRBV4-2,ASSQGLGARYNEQF
TRBJ1-2,TRBV14,ASSLQGARMISGYT
TRBJ2-3,TRBV5-4,ASSKPGALELPDTQY
TRBJ1-3,TRBV6-6,ASSYTAKSSGNTIY
TRBJ2-3,TRBV5-4,ASSLSGTPTDTQY
TRBJ2-1,TRBV28,ATYSGVYNEQF
TRBJ2-7,TRBV11-2,ASSLEFAQGRGEQY
TRBJ2-1,TRBV30,AWSRFGGVHNEQF
TRBJ1-5,TRBV15,ATSTTRETEDQPQH
TRBJ1-1,TRBV29-1,SVDGYTEAF
TRBJ2-5,TRBV5-6,ASSPTTGGETQY
TRBJ2-2,TRBV15,ATSLHLDGELF
TRBJ1-5,TRBV6-5,ASRAGGPNQPQH
TRBJ1-2,TRBV10-3,AISEMGGGGNYGYT
TRBJ2-3,TRBV11-2,ASSLSPDTQY
TRBJ2-7,TRBV2,ASNPVQTYEQY
TRBJ2-7,TRBV27,ASSLAGLAGEQY
TRBJ2-5,TRBV18,ASSPPTSGKVETQY
TRBJ1-2,TRBV6-1,ASTQSVYYGYT
TRBJ2-1,TRBV28,AITHGGRRSSYNEQF
TRBJ2-7,TRBV28,ATSSHEQY
TRBJ1-1,TRBV5-4,ASSSGQVLNTEAF
TRBJ2-3,TRBV25-1,ASTTSGAPSTDTQY
TRBJ1-4,TRBV29-1,SVGVGANEKLF
TRBJ2-2,TRBV4-2,ASSQGIGLMNTGELF
TRBJ1-1,TRBV20-1,SAVMNTEAF
TRBJ2-5,TRBV5-1,ASSVGPGGPETQY
TRBJ1-5,TRBV5-1,ASSLGDKNQPQH
TRBJ2-5,TRBV18,ASSYQETQY
TRBJ2-5,TRBV18,ASSVDTGKETQY
TRBJ1-5,TRBV2,ASSVVDSNQPQH
TRBJ2-5,TRBV7-9,ASSAQGWQETQY
TRBJ2-4,TRBV7-2,ASSQDRASGIQY
TRBJ2-3,TRBV7-2,ASSLQSRPTDTQY
TRBJ1-1,TRBV9,ASSVAPENTEAF
TRBJ2-1,TRBV11-3,ASSLGVAGPYNEQF
TRBJ1-4,TRBV25-1,ASSEWGRGPNEKLF
TRBJ2-2,TRBV4-1,ASSQGQLAGTGELF
TRBJ2-7,TRBV15,ATSSGRGSGEQY
TRBJ2-7,TRBV19,ASSQGGGGKQY
TRBJ1-4,TRBV28,ASSSGQLNEKLF
TRBJ1-1,TRBV27,ASSYRPNTEAF